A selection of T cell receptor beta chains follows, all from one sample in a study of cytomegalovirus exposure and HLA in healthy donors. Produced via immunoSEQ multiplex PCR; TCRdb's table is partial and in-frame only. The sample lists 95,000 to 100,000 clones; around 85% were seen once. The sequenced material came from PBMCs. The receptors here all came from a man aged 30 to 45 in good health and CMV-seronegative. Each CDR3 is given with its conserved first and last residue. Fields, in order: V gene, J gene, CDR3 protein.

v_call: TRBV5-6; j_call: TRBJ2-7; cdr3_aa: CASSPTGRGQSTYEQYF
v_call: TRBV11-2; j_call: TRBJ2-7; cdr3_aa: CASSFGGYEQYF
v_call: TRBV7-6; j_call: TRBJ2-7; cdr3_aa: CASSLYVSARTGGWEQYF
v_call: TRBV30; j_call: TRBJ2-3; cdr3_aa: CAWSLAGAPGGADTQYF
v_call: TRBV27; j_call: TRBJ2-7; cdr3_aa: CASRGLAGVYEQYF
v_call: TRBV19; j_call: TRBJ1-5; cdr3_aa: CASSDRVENQPQHF
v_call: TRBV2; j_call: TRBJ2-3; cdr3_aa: CASSPGFTDTQYF
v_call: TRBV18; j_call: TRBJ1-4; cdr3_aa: CASSQSGQGNEKLFF
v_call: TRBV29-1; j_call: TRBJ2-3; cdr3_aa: CSVEEGAFLTDTQYF
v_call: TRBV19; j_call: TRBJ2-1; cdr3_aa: CASSDRVGIDEQFF
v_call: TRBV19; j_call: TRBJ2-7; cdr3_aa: CASSNGQGAFYEQYF
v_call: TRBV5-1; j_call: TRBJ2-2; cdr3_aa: CASSSRQTNTGELFF
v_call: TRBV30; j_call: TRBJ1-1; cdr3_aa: CAWSVNAGTEAFF
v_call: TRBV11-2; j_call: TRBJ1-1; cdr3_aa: CASRSPGTNTEAFF
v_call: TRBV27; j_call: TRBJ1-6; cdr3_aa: CASSFVVNNSPLHF
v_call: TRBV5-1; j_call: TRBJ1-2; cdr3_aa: CASSLVSLNGYTF
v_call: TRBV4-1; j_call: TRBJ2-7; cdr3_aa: CASSLRTSGGGYEQYF
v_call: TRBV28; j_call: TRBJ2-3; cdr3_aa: CASSGPGVGTDTQYF
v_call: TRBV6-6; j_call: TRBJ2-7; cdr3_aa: CASAGGYEQYF
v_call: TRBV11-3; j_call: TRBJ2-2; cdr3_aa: CASSDTGTRNTGELFF
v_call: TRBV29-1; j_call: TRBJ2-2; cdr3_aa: CSVDVTGGGTGELFF
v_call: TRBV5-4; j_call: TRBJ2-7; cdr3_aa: CASSYGQGGTYEQYF
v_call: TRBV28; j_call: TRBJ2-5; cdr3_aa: CASSKQGRGNQETQYF
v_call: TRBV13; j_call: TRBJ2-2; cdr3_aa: CASRSEGVSGYTGELFF
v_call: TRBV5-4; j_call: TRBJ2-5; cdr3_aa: CASSPTGLTQETQYF
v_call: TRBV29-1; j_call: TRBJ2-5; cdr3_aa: CSVEGRGAVTQYF
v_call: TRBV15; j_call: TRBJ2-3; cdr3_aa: CATRGGLQSDTQYF
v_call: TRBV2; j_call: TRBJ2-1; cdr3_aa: CASNLDRGQNNEQFF
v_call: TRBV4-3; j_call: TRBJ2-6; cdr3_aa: CASSLTSFPGANVLTF
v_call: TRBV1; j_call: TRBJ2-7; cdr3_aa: CTSSPKRYLSGSPSYEQYF
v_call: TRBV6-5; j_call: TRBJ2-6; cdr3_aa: CASSRDSSGANVLTF
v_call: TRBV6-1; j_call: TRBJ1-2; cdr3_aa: CASRFSVFGYTF
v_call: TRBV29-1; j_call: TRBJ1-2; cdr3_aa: CSAKGTDYGYTF
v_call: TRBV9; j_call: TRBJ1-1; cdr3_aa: CASSDRVNTEAFF
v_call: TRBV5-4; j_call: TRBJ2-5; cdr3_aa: CASSPGTSGGTQETQYF
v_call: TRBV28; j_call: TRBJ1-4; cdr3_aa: CASSLYPQGEKLFF
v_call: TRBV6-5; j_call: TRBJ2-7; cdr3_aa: CASSYLADSYEQYF
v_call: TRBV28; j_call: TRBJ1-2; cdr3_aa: CASSLWAGNYGYTF
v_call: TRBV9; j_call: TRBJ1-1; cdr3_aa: CASSQTDRANTEAFF
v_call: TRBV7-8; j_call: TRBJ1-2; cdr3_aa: CASSSPTGANYGYTF